The next 2 T cell receptor beta chains were all read from a single sample in a study of T cell repertoires and Cas9 in healthy adults. The protocol was immunoSEQ multiplex PCR, while the TCRdb copy is restricted to in-frame clones and leaves out a portion. Of 20,000 to 25,000 clones listed, about 89% are singletons. Source material: CD4+ effector T cells (CD127+, CD25-, CD137-, CD154-) from PBMCs; culture status not recorded. The receptors stem from a human donor in good health.

The chain links TRBV6-5 to TRBJ1-3; a weak D match, TRBD1 (6 bases). The CDR3 is 16 residues long. Germline CDR1 is MNHEY and CDR2 is SVGAGI. Trimming removed 0 bases at V and 0 bases at J, with 9 bases between. The CDR3: CASSYSIGGSGNTIYF. CDR3 DNA: TGTGCCAGCAGTTACTCGATAGGGGGCTCTGGAAACACCATATATTTT.

The rearrangement links TRBV6-5 to TRBJ2-7; a possible D gene is TRBD2 (5 bases). CDR1 is MNHEY, CDR2 SVGAGI, per germline. The CDR3 spans 15 residues. Trimming took 6 bases from V and 0 from J, leaving 15 bases between them. CDR3 region: CASRWTFQNSYEQYF. For the CDR3, the DNA is TGTGCCAGCAGGTGGACTTTTCAAAACTCCTACGAGCAGTACTTC.